This T cell receptor beta chain was observed in a study of T cell clonotyping in hematopoietic cell transplantation (dated by TCRdb to about 2021). For the wider study: A total of 110 to 150 blood samples were gathered in the study from approximately 32 consecutive transplant recipients along with their related donors. Patient recruitment ran from 2015 to early 2017, and follow-up continued until late 2020 or death.

With the immunoSEQ assay, which is a bias-controlled multiplex PCR relying on V- and J-specific primers, TCR beta CDR3 regions were amplified from genomic DNA. In a second PCR step, a proprietary barcode and Illumina adapter sequences were attached to the CDR3 amplicons. An Illumina MiSeq instrument was used to sequence the CDR3 libraries. Regarding the original processing steps: Export and quality control were done with immunoSEQ Analyzer 3.0, while downstream analyses used R Bioconductor and Immunarch. Repertoire metrics were calculated using only productive rearrangements within the normalized downsampled data set. Clonotypes larger than 5 templates in the normalized cohort were defined as pathologically expanded. Repertoire diversity was measured with the Inverse Simpson Index. The non-normalized data set was used for CMV-specificity analyses so that all clonotypes could be captured. TCRdb's version of the immuneACCESS table is confined to in-frame rearrangements and falls short of the full clone set. An unresolved V gene accounts for under half of the shortfall where checked; the remainder is of unknown origin. For V, J and clone size, that table is used; D and trimming come from the DNA. The sample includes around 17,000 clones, with around 70% observed a single time. 7.5% to 10% of the sample belongs to the ten largest clones.

The CDR3 sequence holds 15 residues, the cysteine and phenylalanine included. Only the CDR3 region is kept as DNA, spanning 45 bases read in frame from base 1. Germline trimming: 5 bases from V, 6 bases from J; junction bases outside gene matches: 8. According to the germline V gene, CDR1 reads SGHTA and CDR2 reads FQGNSA. Notes on this clone: The antigen it binds to is not known. No base quality values were provided; no much bigger clone lies one nucleotide off.

Blood samples for TCR beta sequencing were provided by related transplant donors. Nuclei Lysis Solution was used to extract genomic DNA from fresh or cryopreserved unfractionated peripheral blood mononuclear cells. What the authors observed across the whole study: Donor and pretransplant recipient Inverse Simpson Index values predicted broader posttransplant TCR repertoire diversity. Recipient repertoires showed only a small fraction of overlap with donor repertoires, and over 97% appeared de novo at the given depth. The sample size was limited and the cells went unsorted, which meant the CD4 and CD8 repertoire contributions could not be told apart. A decrease in recipient TCR diversity was observed after transplant, and a progressive increase in pathologically expanded clonotypes was seen from day 30 to day 180.

The sequence derives from a woman aged 60 to 75 in good health. Some clones in this sample may be carry-over from other donors' samples. Sequenced: peripheral blood mononuclear cells. The rearranged chain carries TRBV7-2 and TRBJ2-7; 12 central bases correspond to TRBD1. The DNA reads TGTGCCAGCAGCCTGGGACAGGGGGCGCGCCGCGAGCAGTACTTC. Its protein is CASSLGQGARREQYF.